This is a list of T cell receptor beta chains from one sample in a study of T cell repertoires in cytomegalovirus infection. TCRdb fed the reads into MiXCR, producing one record per CDR3 protein. Counted here are roughly 100,000 distinct CDR3 sequences, 15% to 20% occurring once; the ten biggest clones make up 8%. Sequenced: PBMCs. All receptors derive from a human donor in good health (CMV status not recorded). Some clones in this sample may be carry-over from other donors' samples. The CDR3 runs from the conserved cysteine through the conserved F or W. Fields, in order: V gene, D gene, clone size, J gene, CDR3 protein, CDR3 DNA. A D gene is named only where the DNA matches it firmly. The size entry is marked missing in some rows and otherwise reads once, few, many or a size class.

TRBV6-1	NA	many	TRBJ1-6	CASSEGQRGNSPLHF	TGTGCCAGCAGTGAAGGACAGCGGGGAAATTCACCCCTCCACTTT
TRBV7-6	NA	many	TRBJ1-1	CASTRGVGTEAFF	TGTGCCAGCACGAGGGGCGTGGGCACTGAAGCTTTCTTT
TRBV6-5	NA	few	TRBJ2-2	CASSYSIQPPGELFF	TGTGCCAGCAGTTACTCGATTCAGCCCCCCGGGGAGCTGTTTTTT
TRBV20-1	NA	many	TRBJ1-2	CSAREGAGYGYTF	TGCAGTGCTAGAGAGGGGGCAGGTTATGGCTACACCTTC
TRBV7-2	TRBD1	many	TRBJ1-1	CASSVDRPEAFF	TGTGCCAGCAGCGTGGACAGGCCTGAAGCTTTCTTT
TRBV29-1	NA	medium-sized	TRBJ2-1	CSVRRVEQFF	TGCAGCGTGAGACGGGTTGAGCAGTTCTTC
TRBV5-1	NA	NA	TRBJ2-5	CASRPGPTQETQYF	TGCGCCAGCAGACCGGGACCGACGCAAGAGACCCAGTACTTC
TRBV28	NA	NA	TRBJ2-5	CASRLLTGQETQYF	TGTGCCAGCAGACTCTTGACAGGCCAAGAGACCCAGTACTTC
TRBV4-1	NA	few	TRBJ1-4	CASSQGPVLELRKLFF	TGCGCCAGCAGCCAAGGCCCGGTTCTAGAGCTTCGGAAACTGTTTTTT
TRBV6-6	NA	many	TRBJ1-2	CASSLADLYGYTF	TGTGCCAGCAGCCTAGCAGACCTCTATGGCTACACCTTC
TRBV7-8	NA	NA	TRBJ2-1	CASSFSPPDRYNEQFF	TGTGCCAGCAGCTTCTCCCCTCCCGACAGGTACAATGAGCAGTTCTTC
TRBV12-3/TRBV12-4	NA	few	TRBJ1-1	CASSFSGQTNTEAFF	TGTGCCAGCAGTTTTTCAGGGCAAACGAACACTGAAGCTTTCTTT
TRBV28	NA	once	TRBJ1-1	CASSRARSTEAFF	TGTGCCAGCAGTAGGGCCAGAAGCACTGAAGCTTTCTTT
TRBV2	NA	NA	TRBJ2-7	CASSYGNYEQYF	TGTGCCAGCAGCTACGGAAACTACGAGCAGTACTTC
TRBV7-8	NA	many	TRBJ1-3	CASSSQMDSKSSGNTIYF	TGTGCCAGCAGCTCGCAAATGGACAGCAAAAGCTCTGGAAACACCATATATTTT
TRBV28	NA	NA	TRBJ1-4	CASGATSATNEKLFF	TGTGCCAGCGGGGCGACAAGTGCAACTAATGAAAAACTGTTTTTT
TRBV7-9	NA	few	TRBJ1-5	CASSRDGPQPQHF	TGTGCCAGCAGTCGCGACGGACCTCAGCCCCAGCATTTT
TRBV9	NA	many	TRBJ2-2	CASSVAMERELFF	TGTGCCAGCAGCGTAGCTATGGAGAGGGAGCTGTTTTTT
TRBV11-3	NA	NA	TRBJ1-5	CASSSRCQPQHF	TGTGCCAGCAGCTCCCGTTGTCAGCCCCAGCATTTT
TRBV2	NA	once	TRBJ2-5	CASTSTSGIQTQYF	TGTGCCAGCACCTCCACTTCAGGGATCCAGACCCAGTACTTC
TRBV5-4	NA	few	TRBJ2-5	CASSFEGERGETQYF	TGTGCCAGCAGCTTTGAGGGAGAAAGGGGAGAGACCCAGTACTTC
TRBV7-3	NA	many	TRBJ2-1	CASSPRGLPGGYNEQFF	TGTGCCAGCAGCCCCCGGGGACTCCCTGGGGGTTACAATGAGCAGTTCTTC
TRBV6-6	NA	few	TRBJ1-2	CASRRLNYGYTF	TGTGCCAGCCGACGCCTGAACTATGGCTACACCTTC
TRBV19	TRBD1	few	TRBJ2-6	CASSVNRGSLSGANVLTF	TGTGCCAGTAGCGTGAACAGGGGGAGCCTCTCTGGGGCCAACGTCCTGACTTTC
TRBV12-3/TRBV12-4	NA	NA	TRBJ1-6	CASSLAGGKSPLHF	TGTGCCAGCAGTTTAGCCGGAGGCAAATCACCCCTCCACTTT
TRBV24-1	TRBD1	few	TRBJ2-1	CATSHRGQDRRNEQFF	TGTGCCACCAGTCATAGGGGGCAAGATCGGCGCAATGAGCAGTTCTTC
TRBV12-3/TRBV12-4	TRBD1	many	TRBJ1-1	CASSFLGSGGSEAFF	TGTGCCAGCAGTTTTTTAGGATCAGGGGGCTCTGAAGCTTTCTTT
TRBV12-3/TRBV12-4	TRBD2	many	TRBJ2-3	CASTGRATDTQYF	TGTGCCAGCACGGGGAGGGCCACAGATACGCAGTATTTT
TRBV18	NA	many	TRBJ2-5	CASSLLGRDKETQYF	TGTGCCAGCTCACTACTGGGACGGGATAAAGAGACCCAGTACTTC
TRBV4-1	NA	few	TRBJ2-3	CASSQSHRDTQYF	TGCGCCAGCAGCCAAAGTCATCGAGATACGCAGTATTTT
TRBV23-1	NA	few	TRBJ2-2	CASSQSEGYGELFF	TGCGCCAGCAGTCAATCGGAGGGGTACGGGGAGCTGTTTTTT
TRBV29-1	NA	few	TRBJ2-3	CSVDAGYTDTQYF	TGCAGCGTTGACGCGGGGTACACAGATACGCAGTATTTT
TRBV4-1	NA	NA	TRBJ2-5	CASSQDSVLQTQYF	TGCGCCAGCAGCCAAGATAGTGTGTTGCAGACCCAGTACTTC
TRBV29-1	NA	NA	TRBJ2-7	CSVTGTLYEQYF	TGCAGCGTGACCGGGACCCTCTACGAGCAGTACTTC
TRBV9	NA	few	TRBJ2-7	CASSPLPISGYEQYF	TGTGCCAGCAGCCCTCTGCCAATATCAGGGTACGAGCAGTACTTC
TRBV7-9	TRBD1	NA	TRBJ2-5	CASSVSGTGRETQYF	TGTGCCAGCAGCGTCTCCGGGACAGGGAGGGAGACCCAGTACTTC
TRBV19	NA	many	TRBJ2-3	CASSPSTDTQYF	TGTGCCAGCAGCCCTAGCACAGATACGCAGTATTTT
TRBV29-1	NA	NA	TRBJ1-1	CSVEEGLGTEAFF	TGCAGCGTTGAAGAGGGGTTAGGCACTGAAGCTTTCTTT
TRBV6-6	TRBD2	many	TRBJ2-5	CASSYSIQRGHQETQYF	TGTGCCAGCAGTTACTCGATCCAGCGGGGCCACCAAGAGACCCAGTACTTC
TRBV7-3	NA	many	TRBJ2-2	CASSLAQSGELFF	TGTGCCAGCAGCTTAGCGCAATCCGGGGAGCTGTTTTTT
TRBV7-6	NA	many	TRBJ2-7	CASSLTSSYEQYF	TGTGCCAGCAGCTTGACAAGCTCCTACGAGCAGTACTTC
TRBV20-1	NA	NA	TRBJ1-2	CSASLGDYGYTF	TGCAGTGCTAGTTTGGGGGACTATGGCTACACCTTC
TRBV12-3/TRBV12-4	NA	few	TRBJ2-1	CASSLTPLTYNEQFF	TGTGCCAGCAGTTTAACCCCCCTTACTTACAATGAGCAGTTCTTC
TRBV18	NA	NA	TRBJ1-5	CASSSQSGGADQPQHF	TGTGCCAGCTCTTCCCAATCCGGCGGCGCCGATCAGCCCCAGCATTTT
TRBV6-1	NA	few	TRBJ1-1	CASTFGGRDGF	TGTGCCAGCACCTTTGGCGGTCGGGACGGCTTT
TRBV7-2	NA	many	TRBJ2-6	CASSPVISGANVLTF	TGTGCCAGCAGCCCCGTTATCTCTGGGGCCAACGTCCTGACTTTC
TRBV28	NA	few	TRBJ1-1	CASSLSGPLAAFF	TGTGCCAGCAGTCTTTCGGGTCCGCTGGCCGCTTTCTTT
TRBV20-1	NA	few	TRBJ1-1	CSATPPTGINTEAFF	TGCAGTGCTACACCTCCTACAGGGATTAACACTGAAGCTTTCTTT
TRBV12-3/TRBV12-4	TRBD1	few	TRBJ1-1	CASTLGQGEAFF	TGTGCCAGCACCCTCGGACAGGGTGAAGCTTTCTTT
TRBV12-3/TRBV12-4	NA	few	TRBJ2-3	CASSLERWGGRDTQYF	TGTGCCAGCAGTTTAGAGAGGTGGGGGGGCCGAGATACGCAGTATTTT
TRBV12-3/TRBV12-4	NA	many	TRBJ1-2	CASTPGGVGGYTF	TGTGCCAGCACCCCGGGGGGGGTCGGAGGCTACACCTTC
TRBV7-3	TRBD1	NA	TRBJ2-2	CASSLTARQGSTGELFF	TGTGCCAGCAGCTTAACCGCGAGACAGGGTAGCACCGGGGAGCTGTTTTTT
TRBV7-2	NA	medium-sized	TRBJ1-1	CASSLLGQNTEAFF	TGTGCCAGCAGCCTGTTAGGACAGAACACTGAAGCTTTCTTT